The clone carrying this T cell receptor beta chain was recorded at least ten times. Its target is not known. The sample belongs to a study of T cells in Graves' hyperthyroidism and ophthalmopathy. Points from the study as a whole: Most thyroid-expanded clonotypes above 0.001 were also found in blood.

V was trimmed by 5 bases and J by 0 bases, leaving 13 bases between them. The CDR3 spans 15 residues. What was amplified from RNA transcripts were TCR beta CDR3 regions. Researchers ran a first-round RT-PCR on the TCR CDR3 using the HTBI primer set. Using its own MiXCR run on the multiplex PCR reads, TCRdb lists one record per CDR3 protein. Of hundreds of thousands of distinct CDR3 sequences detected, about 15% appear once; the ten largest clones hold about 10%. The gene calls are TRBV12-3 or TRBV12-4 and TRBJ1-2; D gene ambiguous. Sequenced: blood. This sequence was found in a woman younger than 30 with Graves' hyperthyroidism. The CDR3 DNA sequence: TGTGCCAGCAGTGGACGGCCACCAGCTAACTATGGCTACACCTTC. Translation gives CASSGRPPANYGYTF.